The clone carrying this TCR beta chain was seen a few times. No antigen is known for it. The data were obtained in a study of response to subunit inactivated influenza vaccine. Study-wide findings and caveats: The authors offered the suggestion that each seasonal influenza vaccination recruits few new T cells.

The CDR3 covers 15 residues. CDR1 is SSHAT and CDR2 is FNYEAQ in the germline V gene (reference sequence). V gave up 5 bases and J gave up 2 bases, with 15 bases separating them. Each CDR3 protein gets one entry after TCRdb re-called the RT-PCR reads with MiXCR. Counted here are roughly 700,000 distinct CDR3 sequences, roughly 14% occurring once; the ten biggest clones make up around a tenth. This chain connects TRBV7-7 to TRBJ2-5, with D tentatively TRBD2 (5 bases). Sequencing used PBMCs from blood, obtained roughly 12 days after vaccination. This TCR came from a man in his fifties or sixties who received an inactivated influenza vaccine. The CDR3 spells CASSPDGSGQETQYF. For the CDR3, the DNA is TGTGCCAGCAGCCCGGATGGGAGTGGGCAAGAGACCCAGTACTTC.